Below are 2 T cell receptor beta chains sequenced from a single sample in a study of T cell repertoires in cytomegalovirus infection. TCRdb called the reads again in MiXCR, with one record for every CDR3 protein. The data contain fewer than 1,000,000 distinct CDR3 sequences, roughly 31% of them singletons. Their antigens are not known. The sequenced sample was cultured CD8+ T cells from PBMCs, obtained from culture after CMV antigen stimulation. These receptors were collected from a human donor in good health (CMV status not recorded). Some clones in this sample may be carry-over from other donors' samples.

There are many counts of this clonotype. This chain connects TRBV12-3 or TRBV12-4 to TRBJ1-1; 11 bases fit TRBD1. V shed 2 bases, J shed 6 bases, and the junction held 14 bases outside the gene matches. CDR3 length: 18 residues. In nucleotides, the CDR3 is TGTGCCAGCAGTTTAAGCGGACAGGGGGCGGATTCGGTCCCTGAAGCTTTCTTT. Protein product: CASSLSGQGADSVPEAFF.

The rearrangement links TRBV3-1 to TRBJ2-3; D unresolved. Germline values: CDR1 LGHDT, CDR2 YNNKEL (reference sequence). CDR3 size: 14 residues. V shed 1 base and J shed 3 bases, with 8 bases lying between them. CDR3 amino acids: CASSQGYDTDTQYF. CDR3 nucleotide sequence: TGTGCCAGCAGCCAAGGGTATGATACAGATACGCAGTATTTT.